Listed below are T cell receptor beta chains from one sample, sequenced in a study of shared clonotypes between healthy human individuals. The repertoire was sequenced with immunoSEQ multiplex PCR; TCRdb's copy has only in-frame clones and lacks some. This repertoire shows 2 million to 2.5 million clones, just over 90% found once; its top ten account for 0.39%. Material: naive CD4+ T cells from PBMCs. These receptors came from a man aged 18 to 30 in good health. Some clones in this sample may be carry-over from other donors' samples. CDR3s include the opening cysteine and the closing phenylalanine or tryptophan.

v_gene	j_gene	CDR3aa
TRBV7-2	TRBJ1-6	CATQIDSSYNSPLHF
TRBV7-9	TRBJ2-1	CASSAFRGPLVGEQFF
TRBV9	TRBJ1-2	CASTPGGAVWYGYTF
TRBV4-2	TRBJ1-1	CASSQARTAAEAFF
TRBV5-4	TRBJ2-3	CACGLAGVTDTQYF
TRBV7-9	TRBJ2-4	CASSPPSASKNIQYF
TRBV27	TRBJ2-5	CASRSFGGEETQYF
TRBV28	TRBJ2-6	CASSFISGANVLTF
TRBV5-1	TRBJ2-5	CASTRGQLQETQYF
TRBV7-9	TRBJ1-1	CASSLARGGDTEAFF
TRBV29-1	TRBJ2-7	CSGTIGGYEQYF
TRBV5-1	TRBJ2-7	CASSFAEQYF
TRBV5-1	TRBJ2-2	CASSLAASTLDSNTGELFF
TRBV28	TRBJ1-1	CASSLPDNFGEAFF
TRBV5-1	TRBJ2-7	CASSLGTDFYEQYF
TRBV28	TRBJ1-6	CASSSGQYNSPLHF
TRBV5-4	TRBJ2-7	CASSLGGQGKYEQYF
TRBV21-1	TRBJ2-3	CASSKGRLGRGRPDTQYF
TRBV7-3	TRBJ2-2	CASSLMGTGELFF
TRBV29-1	TRBJ2-1	CSVRGASESSYNEQFF
TRBV5-1	TRBJ2-1	CASSLASLTGTYNEQFF
TRBV5-1	TRBJ1-1	CASRTGTGVTEAFF
TRBV9	TRBJ1-2	CASSVATGVAYGYTF
TRBV11-2	TRBJ2-4	CASSSRDREDRAKNIQYF
TRBV29-1	TRBJ2-3	CSTPGASDTQYF
TRBV29-1	TRBJ1-5	CSVALSGDSNQPQHF
TRBV28	TRBJ1-1	CASGILNTEAFF
TRBV4-1	TRBJ2-3	CASSLYSVVADTQYF
TRBV19	TRBJ1-1	CASNKGTENTEAFF
TRBV27	TRBJ1-3	CASSRQGGGNTIYF
TRBV7-2	TRBJ2-7	CASSLVWPPYEQYF
TRBV27	TRBJ2-1	CASSRNYQGVEQFF
TRBV6-5	TRBJ2-5	CASSYVPHRQETQYF
TRBV5-1	TRBJ2-1	CASSVQGGGSYNEQFF
TRBV6-1	TRBJ1-1	CASRPELGSTEAFF
TRBV21-1	TRBJ2-1	CASSIQGGGNNEQFF
TRBV7-3	TRBJ2-1	CASSLRRNNEQFF
TRBV5-6	TRBJ2-5	CASSRVGQQETQYF
TRBV5-4	TRBJ2-3	CASGRATDTQYF
TRBV5-4	TRBJ2-1	CASSPIRLAGGIHEQFF
TRBV30	TRBJ2-2	CAWSLTRTSGTTGELFF
TRBV6-1	TRBJ1-5	CASTGTGFNQPQHF
TRBV7-2	TRBJ2-3	CASREGRELTDTQYF
TRBV28	TRBJ1-5	CASSLGLSTGANQPQHF
TRBV28	TRBJ2-7	CASRLGTGGPYEQYF
TRBV5-1	TRBJ1-4	CASSAGQTPEKLFF
TRBV7-2	TRBJ1-3	CASSLLYSGNTIYF
TRBV2	TRBJ2-5	CASSGKTQYF
TRBV6-1	TRBJ1-3	CASNTRLDGNTIYF
TRBV6-6	TRBJ1-2	CASSTDSVTINYGYTF
TRBV6-1	TRBJ1-5	CASSERGVHGNQPQHF
TRBV11-3	TRBJ2-7	CASSLSGTGSYEQYF
TRBV15	TRBJ1-2	CATTVSRTGGHGYTF